This entry lists 5 T cell receptor beta chains sequenced from one sample in a study of shared clonotypes between healthy human individuals. TCRdb's copy holds only in-frame clones and misses some; the assay was immunoSEQ multiplex PCR. Among about 2.2 million clones, 80% to 95% were seen once, and the ten largest hold more than 1.5%. CD45RO-negative cells were positively selected for CCR7, leaving out terminally differentiated effector memory CD45RA+ cells. Specimen: naive CD8+ T cells from PBMCs. These receptors were collected from a man in his late teens or twenties in good health. Some clones in this sample may be carry-over from other donors' samples.

Worth noting for this clone: Other DNA sequences within the sample encode an identical CDR3. The chain joins TRBV19 to TRBJ2-7, with 13 nucleotides matching TRBD2. V dropped 9 bases and J dropped 0; count of bases not matched to a gene: 5. The CDR3 loop spans 15 amino acids. CDR1 is LNHDA, CDR2 SQIVND, per germline (reference sequence). The CDR3 DNA reads TGTGCCAGCTCACTAGCGGGAGGGCCCTCCTACGAGCAGTACTTC. Its translation is CASSLAGGPSYEQYF.

V is TRBV30 and J is TRBJ1-2, with D hard to call. This CDR3 has 12 amino acids. Germline values: CDR1 GTSNPN, CDR2 SVGIG (reference sequence). The V and J ends lost 7 bases and 2 bases respectively, with 11 bases between them. CDR3 nucleotides: TGTGCCTCGTCCGTGCTAAACTATGGCTACACCTTC. Its translation is CASSVLNYGYTF.

V usage is TRBV27 and J usage is TRBJ2-7, with TRBD2 matching over 8 bases. The junction had 2 bases not matched to a gene; V was cut back by 3 bases and J by 1 base. CDR3 length: 14 residues. Germline CDR1 reads MNHEY; CDR2 reads SMNVEV (reference sequence). This chain's CDR3 is CASSFREGSYEQYF. CDR3 nucleotide sequence: TGTGCCAGCAGTTTTCGGGAGGGTTCCTACGAGCAGTACTTC.

The rearrangement uses TRBV9 and TRBJ2-2; 7 bases align to TRBD2. The V gene's germline CDR1 is SGDLS and CDR2 YYNGEE. J gave up 4 bases and V 0 bases, and 12 bases lay outside the gene matches. This CDR3 is built from 18 residues. In DNA form, the CDR3 reads TGTGCCAGCAGCGTAGAAGGTCGCGGGAGTTCGGGCACCGGGGAGCTGTTTTTT. This codes for CASSVEGRGSSGTGELFF. The whole variable domain, filled in from reference TRBV9 and TRBJ2-2, reads DSGVTQTPKHLITATGQRVTLRCSPRSGDLSVYWYQQSLDQGLQFLIQYYNGEERAKGNILERFSAQQFPDLHSELNLSSLELGDSALYFCASSVEGRGSSGTGELFFGEGSRLTVL.

CDR3 coding DNA: TGCAGCGTTGACGGGGGAGGGCCAATCAATGAGCAGTTCTTC. Encoded protein: CSVDGGGPINEQFF. J is TRBJ2-1 and V is TRBV29-1, with TRBD2 identical over 7 bases. The germline V gene encodes CDR1 SQVTM and CDR2 ANQGSEA. This CDR3 has 14 amino acids. Trimming at V came to 3 bases and at J to 6 bases, leaving 8 bases not matched to a gene.